These 10 T cell receptor beta chains were all obtained from the same sample, sequenced in a study of T cells in Graves' hyperthyroidism and ophthalmopathy. Researchers amplified the TCR beta CDR3 regions from RNA transcripts. HTBI primers were used for first-round RT-PCR of the TCR CDR3. TCRdb passed the multiplex PCR reads through MiXCR, listing each CDR3 protein once. The sample has about 710,000 distinct CDR3 sequences; 16% are singletons. Material for sequencing was blood. These receptors all come from a man between 18 and 29 years old with Graves' hyperthyroidism.

The sample holds a few counts of this clonotype. The chain employs TRBV6-1 and TRBJ2-2; tentatively, D is TRBD2 (7 bases). Trimming took 7 bases from V and 4 from J, leaving 13 bases between them. The CDR3 covers 14 residues. Germline-derived CDR1 and CDR2 are MNHNS and SASEGT. CDR3: CASKGGASTGELFF. DNA for the CDR3: TGTGCCAGCAAAGGGGGGGCGAGCACCGGGGAGCTGTTTTTT.

The rearrangement links TRBV10-3 to TRBJ2-2, with TRBD2 matching 14 bases. CDR1 and CDR2 from the germline V gene are ENHRY and SYGVKD. The trim removed 6 bases at V and 10 bases at J, leaving 7 bases unmatched. The CDR3 runs to 15 residues. The chain's CDR3 is CAIRRGLAGAAELFF. CDR3 in DNA: TGTGCCATCAGAAGGGGACTAGCGGGGGCCGCGGAGCTGTTTTTT.

The chain is built from TRBV20-1 and TRBJ2-7; TRBD2 aligns across 9 bases. CDR3 length equals 14 residues. The germline V gene has CDR1 DFQATT and CDR2 SNEGSKA (reference sequence). Trimming removed 1 base from V and 6 bases from J; junction bases left unmatched: 7. The CDR3 nucleotides read TGCAGTGCTAGAGGGGCGAGCGGGAGGCCCGAGCAGTACTTC. Translated, it gives CSARGASGRPEQYF.

The genes are TRBV7-2 and TRBJ1-2, with D perhaps matching TRBD1 (5 bases). Trimming stripped 5 bases from V and 7 bases from J, with 20 bases between. This CDR3 has 15 residues. CDR1 and CDR2 from the germline V gene are SGHTA and FQGNSA. In nucleotides, the CDR3 is TGTGCCAGCAGCCCCCGGGGAAGGGGTAGGGGTGGCTACACCTTC. Translation gives CASSPRGRGRGGYTF.

In this sample, this clonotype turned up a few times. The rearrangement links TRBV19 to TRBJ2-3; 8 bases match TRBD1. J was trimmed by 5 bases and V by 8 bases; bases with no gene match: 9. This CDR3 region has 14 residues. Germline-derived CDR1 and CDR2 are LNHDA and SQIVND (reference sequence). The CDR3 DNA is TGTGCCAGTGACCGGACAGGGACCCGAGATACGCAGTATTTT. Translation gives CASDRTGTRDTQYF.

This clonotype was seen repeatedly, ten times or more. The CDR3 is CASSFAGSGSYEQYF. Written as DNA, the CDR3 is TGTGCCAGCAGTTTTGCGGGATCTGGGTCCTACGAGCAGTACTTC. The chain combines TRBV12-3 or TRBV12-4 with TRBJ2-7, with D possibly TRBD2 on 6 matching bases. The CDR3 is made up of 15 amino acids. V shed 3 bases and J shed 1 base, with 13 bases lying between them.

This clonotype was found many times. J is TRBJ2-1 and V is TRBV7-9; D uncertain. V was trimmed by 5 bases and J by 7 bases, leaving 12 bases between them. This CDR3 has 13 amino acids. The germline V gene has CDR1 SEHNR and CDR2 FQNEAQ (reference sequence). The CDR3 nucleotides read TGTGCCAGCAGCCCCCGGCAATGGAATGAGCAGTTCTTC. Translation gives CASSPRQWNEQFF.

This clonotype appeared many times. V usage is TRBV12-3 or TRBV12-4 and J usage is TRBJ2-3, with D uncertain. The CDR3 loop spans 13 amino acids. V was cut by 5 bases and J by 4 bases, with 10 bases left in between. The CDR3 spells CASSPMSSDTQYF. The CDR3 nucleotides are TGTGCCAGCAGTCCGATGAGTTCAGATACGCAGTATTTT.

This clonotype appeared a few times. The chain employs TRBV11-3 and TRBJ1-4; no firm D call. V shed 3 bases and J shed 5 bases, with 13 bases lying between them. The CDR3 loop spans 15 amino acids. CDR1 SGHNT and CDR2 YENEEA come from the germline V gene. The CDR3 coding sequence is TGTGCCAGCAGCTTGTGGGCAGGCAAAAATGAAAAACTGTTTTTT. Protein sequence: CASSLWAGKNEKLFF.

This clonotype has more than one count but fewer than ten. The J gene is TRBJ2-7, the V gene TRBV6-1; D might be TRBD1 (5 bases). Trimming removed 6 bases from V and 0 bases from J, with 12 bases in between. Germline lookup yields CDR1 MNHNS and CDR2 SASEGT. The CDR3 is 14 residues long. CDR3 in amino acids: CASSQRQSSYEQYF. CDR3 sequence (DNA): TGTGCCAGCAGCCAGAGACAGAGCTCCTACGAGCAGTACTTC.